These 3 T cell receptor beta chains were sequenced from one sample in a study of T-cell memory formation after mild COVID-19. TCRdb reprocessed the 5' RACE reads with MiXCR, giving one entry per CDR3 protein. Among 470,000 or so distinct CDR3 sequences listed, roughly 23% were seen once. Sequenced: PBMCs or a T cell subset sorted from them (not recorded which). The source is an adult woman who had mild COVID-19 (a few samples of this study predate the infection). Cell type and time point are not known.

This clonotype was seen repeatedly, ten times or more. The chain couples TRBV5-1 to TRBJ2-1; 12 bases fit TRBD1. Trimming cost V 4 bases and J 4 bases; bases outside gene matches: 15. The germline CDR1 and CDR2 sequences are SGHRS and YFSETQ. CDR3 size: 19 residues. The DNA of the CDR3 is TGCGCCAGCAGCCCGTGGGTGCGGGACAGGGGGCGCAGATACAATGAGCAGTTCTTC. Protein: CASSPWVRDRGRRYNEQFF.

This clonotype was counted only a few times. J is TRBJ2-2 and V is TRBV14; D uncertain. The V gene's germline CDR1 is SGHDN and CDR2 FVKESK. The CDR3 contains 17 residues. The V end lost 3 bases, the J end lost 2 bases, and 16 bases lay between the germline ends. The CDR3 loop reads CASSHVGFLLNTGELFF. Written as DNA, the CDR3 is TGTGCCAGCAGCCATGTCGGGTTCCTATTAAACACCGGGGAGCTGTTTTTT. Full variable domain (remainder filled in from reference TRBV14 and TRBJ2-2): EAGVTQFPSHSVIEKGQTVTLRCDPISGHDNLYWYRRVMGKEIKFLLHFVKESKQDESGMPNNRFLAERTGGTYSTLKVQPAELEDSGVYFCASSHVGFLLNTGELFFGEGSRLTVL.

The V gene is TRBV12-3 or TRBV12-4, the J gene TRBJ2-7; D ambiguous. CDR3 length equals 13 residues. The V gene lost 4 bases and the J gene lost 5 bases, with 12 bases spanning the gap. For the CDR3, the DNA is TGTGCCAGCAGTTCCCATGAGGTTGACGAGCAGTACTTC. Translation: CASSSHEVDEQYF.